A selection of T cell receptor beta chains follows, all from one sample in a study of control samples from healthy donors and cancer patients. The table came from immunoSEQ multiplex PCR; TCRdb's copy has only in-frame clones and leaves some out. The repertoire consists of around 67,000 clones, with over 85% occurring once and the leading ten covering roughly 5.5%. Sequencing used PBMCs. These TCRs come from a man between 60 and 75 years old with colorectal cancer. Both conserved end residues are part of each CDR3. Fields, in order: V gene, J gene, CDR3 length, D gene, clone size, CDR3 protein. The D gene is left open where the match is weak. Where a row states a size, it is once, few, many or the class of an expanded clone; other rows omit it.

TRBV7-8	TRBJ2-7	10	NA	NA	CASSLGPPNF
TRBV9	TRBJ2-1	12	TRBD1	NA	CASSGQGAGQFF
TRBV4-1	TRBJ1-4	15	TRBD1	NA	CASSRGQPTNEKLFF
TRBV18	TRBJ1-5	13	TRBD1	NA	CASSRGQGEPQHF
TRBV10-3	TRBJ2-2	15	NA	NA	CAISGDLEGTGELFF
TRBV27	TRBJ2-5	11	NA	once	CASNRQETQYF
TRBV2	TRBJ2-5	12	NA	NA	CASSEVLGTQYF
TRBV27	TRBJ1-1	16	TRBD1	NA	CASSLWGGQVNTEAFF
TRBV12-2	TRBJ2-7	11	NA	NA	CASRRYNEQYF
TRBV6-5	TRBJ1-5	15	TRBD1	once	CASSLDRVRNQPQHF
TRBV28	TRBJ1-4	15	NA	NA	CASRPGGSTNEKLFF
TRBV7-3	TRBJ1-2	12	NA	NA	CASSLDAGGYTF
TRBV2	TRBJ2-7	15	NA	few	CASSERRQGRNEQYF
TRBV15	TRBJ2-4	12	NA	NA	CATRKERHIQYF
TRBV29-1	TRBJ1-2	12	NA	NA	CSAPMKGNGYTF
TRBV19	TRBJ2-5	14	NA	once	CASSIGGGQETQYF
TRBV6-6	TRBJ2-3	12	NA	NA	CASSPSSDTQYF
TRBV9	TRBJ2-5	15	TRBD2	NA	CPSSVAGGAGETQYF
TRBV5-8	TRBJ1-5	14	NA	NA	CASSRDHSNQPQHF
TRBV2	TRBJ2-1	11	NA	NA	CASSFGIEQFF
TRBV18	TRBJ2-7	17	TRBD1	NA	CASSPRGPPSWGDEQYF
TRBV7-2	TRBJ2-3	17	NA	NA	CASSLEVVPRGTDTQYF
TRBV12-3/TRBV12-4	TRBJ1-5	13	NA	NA	CASSGLDNQPQHF
TRBV6-6	TRBJ2-1	14	NA	NA	CASREQRSYNEQFF
TRBV29-1	TRBJ1-2	14	NA	NA	CSVEGKGRGYGYTF
TRBV28	TRBJ1-5	16	TRBD1	NA	CASSSGWTGGNQPQHF
TRBV27	TRBJ2-7	15	NA	NA	CASSPLGTGRHEQYF
TRBV30	TRBJ1-5	13	NA	NA	CASAHGSNQPQHF
TRBV7-3	TRBJ2-3	15	NA	NA	CASSLRGRSTDTQYF
TRBV10-3	TRBJ1-1	14	TRBD1	NA	CAISERWGQSEAFF
TRBV6-6	TRBJ1-5	16	NA	NA	CASSWAGERGGQPQHF
TRBV11-2	TRBJ1-3	16	TRBD1	few	CASSLEAGTVRNTIYF
TRBV5-1	TRBJ2-3	16	TRBD2	NA	CASSLWGSGGADTQYF
TRBV27	TRBJ2-5	16	TRBD2	NA	CASTNRPGGGQETQYF
TRBV27	TRBJ2-2	13	NA	NA	CASSTRGAGELFF
TRBV12-2	TRBJ2-7	15	NA	NA	CASRIHPDKSYEQYF
TRBV11-2	TRBJ2-7	15	NA	NA	CASSLDGGRAYEQYF
TRBV7-2	TRBJ1-6	16	NA	NA	CASSIRLREGNSPLHF
TRBV7-9	TRBJ1-2	15	TRBD1	NA	CASSSPGQGVRGYTF
TRBV10-2	TRBJ2-3	13	NA	once	CASTPLEGDTQYF
TRBV7-7	TRBJ2-5	14	NA	NA	CASSLVGRAETQYF
TRBV28	TRBJ2-7	15	TRBD1	NA	CASSAPGTGFYEQYF
TRBV28	TRBJ2-3	17	NA	NA	CASSLLGRGTSGDTQYF
TRBV28	TRBJ2-3	12	TRBD2	few	CASSSPGGLQYF
TRBV3-1/TRBV3-2	TRBJ2-1	16	NA	NA	CASSQDGGRSYNEQFF
TRBV2	TRBJ2-7	15	TRBD2	NA	CASSDIAGGTYEQYF
TRBV9	TRBJ1-6	15	NA	NA	CASSATLQGNSPLHF
TRBV28	TRBJ1-4	14	NA	NA	CASSLTATNEKLFF
TRBV11-2	TRBJ1-5	15	NA	NA	CASSLAAGRKQPQHF
TRBV6-5	TRBJ2-3	13	TRBD1	NA	CASSYWRQGPQYF
TRBV25-1	TRBJ2-7	11	NA	NA	CASSEEYQQYF
TRBV2	TRBJ2-5	12	NA	once	CAIAGYQETQYF
TRBV2	TRBJ2-3	12	NA	NA	CASSESGPSKYF
TRBV6-5	TRBJ1-4	14	NA	NA	CASSYSPTNEKLFF
TRBV12-3/TRBV12-4	TRBJ2-7	13	NA	few	CASRRTSTYEQYF